One sample yielded the 13 T cell receptor beta chains listed below, sequenced in a study of blood T cell repertoires in COVID-19. Clones were sequenced by immunoSEQ multiplex PCR, and TCRdb holds only the in-frame ones, with some missing. The sample has over 200,000 clones; roughly 79% are singletons. Input material: PBMCs or T cells enriched from blood (not recorded which). These receptors all come from a woman in her fifties or sixties with acute COVID-19.

This chain connects TRBV19 to TRBJ2-1; a possible D gene is TRBD2 (6 bases). Trimming took off 0 bases at V and 4 bases at J, with 13 bases between the two ends. CDR3 length: 16 residues. CDR1 is LNHDA and CDR2 is SQIVND in the germline V gene (reference sequence). The CDR3 sequence: CASSIDLTGLYNEQFF. The CDR3, as DNA: TGTGCCAGTAGTATAGATTTAACAGGACTATACAATGAGCAGTTCTTC.

This clone was observed a handful of times. Other DNA sequences in this sample translate to the same CDR3. The chain carries TRBV7-2 and TRBJ2-7; 13 nucleotides line up with TRBD2. The CDR3 covers 14 residues. Trimming at V came to 5 bases and at J to 5 bases, leaving 3 bases not matched to a gene. Germline V gene sequence: CDR1 SGHTA, CDR2 FQGNSA. In DNA, the CDR3 is TGTGCCAGCAGCCCCGGACTAGCGGGGGACGAGCAGTACTTC. This gives the protein CASSPGLAGDEQYF.

The chain recombines TRBV24-1 with TRBJ2-3, with TRBD2 as a possible D gene (5 bases). V was trimmed by 9 bases and J by 6 bases, leaving 21 bases between them. The CDR3 spans 15 residues. The germline CDR1 and CDR2 sequences are KGHDR and SFDVKD. CDR3 sequence: CATALAGPRLDTQYF. The CDR3 DNA follows: TGTGCCACCGCACTTGCGGGCCCGAGGTTGGATACGCAGTATTTT.

J is TRBJ1-5 and V is TRBV7-2; D not certain. V lost 0 bases and J lost 6, with 12 bases in between. This CDR3 spans 15 amino acids. Looked up from germline, CDR1 is SGHTA and CDR2 is FQGNSA. The CDR3 here is CASSLAHGSGQPQHF. Here the CDR3 DNA reads TGTGCCAGCAGCTTAGCGCACGGGTCGGGTCAGCCCCAGCATTTT.

The chain employs TRBV15 and TRBJ1-3, with D maybe TRBD1 (6 bases). V dropped 5 bases and J dropped 0 bases, with 14 bases sitting between them. The germline V gene encodes CDR1 LNHNV and CDR2 YYDKDF (reference sequence). This CDR3 comprises 16 residues. The CDR3 region has the DNA TGTGCCACCAGCGGGTACGGGACACCCTCTGGAAACACCATATATTTT. This encodes CATSGYGTPSGNTIYF.

The genes are TRBV11-3 and TRBJ1-2; D perhaps matches TRBD1 (5 bases). Germline V lookup: CDR1 SGHNT, CDR2 YENEEA. This CDR3 is 13 amino acids long. The V gene lost 4 bases and the J gene lost 9 bases, with 15 bases spanning the gap. The CDR3 DNA reads TGTGCCAGCAGCTCCCCCCCGGGGGGACGCTACACCTTC. This translates into CASSSPPGGRYTF. Full variable domain (rest looked up from reference TRBV11-3 and TRBJ1-2): EAGVVQSPRYKIIEKKQPVAFWCNPISGHNTLYWYLQNLGQGPELLIRYENEEAVDDSQLPKDRFSAERLKGVDSTLKIQPAELGDSAVYLCASSSPPGGRYTFGSGTRLTVV.

This clone was counted once. The chain uses TRBV6-5 and TRBJ2-7; unclear D gene. This CDR3 spans 14 amino acids. Germline-derived CDR1 and CDR2 are MNHEY and SVGAGI. V was cut by 6 bases and J by 0 bases, with 12 bases left in between. The CDR3 protein is CASSQKRSSYEQYF. CDR3 coding DNA: TGTGCCAGCAGCCAGAAACGGAGCTCCTACGAGCAGTACTTC.

Note on this clone: Germline and junction disagree at one end, which may indicate a read error. The chain joins TRBV29-1 to TRBJ1-2; 9 bases map to TRBD1. Germline lookup yields CDR1 SQVTM and CDR2 ANQGSEA. The CDR3 is 12 amino acids. The CDR3 spells CSVVGNDRGVFF. In nucleotides, the CDR3 is TGCAGCGTTGTAGGGAATGACAGGGGGGTTTTCTTC.

The J gene is TRBJ1-1, the V gene TRBV5-6; 7 nucleotides align to TRBD1. V lost 1 base to trimming and J lost 1 base; unmatched junction nucleotides: 7. CDR3 length equals 16 residues. Germline CDR1 SGHDT, CDR2 YYEEEE. Written as DNA, the CDR3 is TGTGCCAGCAGCTTGATGTTGGGACAGACGAACACTGAAGCTTTCTTT. Encoded protein: CASSLMLGQTNTEAFF. Supplemented by reference TRBV5-6 and TRBJ1-1, the full variable domain reads DAGVTQSPTHLIKTRGQQVTLRCSPKSGHDTVSWYQQALGQGPQFIFQYYEEEERQRGNFPDRFSGHQFPNYSSELNVNALLLGDSALYLCASSLMLGQTNTEAFFGQGTRLTVV.

J is TRBJ1-4 and V is TRBV19, with TRBD1 as a possible D gene (6 bases). This CDR3 is built from 15 residues. Per the germline V gene, CDR1 is LNHDA and CDR2 is SQIVND (reference sequence). Deletions cut 2 bases from V and 0 bases from J, with 7 bases between. As DNA, the CDR3 is TGTGCCAGTAGTATACAGGGGTCAACTAATGAAAAACTGTTTTTT. It encodes CASSIQGSTNEKLFF.

This chain uses TRBV2 with TRBJ2-7; perhaps TRBD2 as D (5 bases). The V end lost 4 bases, the J end lost 3 bases, and 13 bases lay between the germline ends. The length of the CDR3 is 14 residues. Germline V gives CDR1 SNHLY, CDR2 FYNNEI. CDR3 residues: CASSGVGAYYEQYF. In DNA form, the CDR3 reads TGTGCCAGCAGTGGTGTGGGAGCCTACTACGAGCAGTACTTC. The whole variable domain, remainder taken from reference TRBV2 and TRBJ2-7, is EPEVTQTPSHQVTQMGQEVILRCVPISNHLYFYWYRQILGQKVEFLVSFYNNEISEKSEIFDDQFSVERPDGSNFTLKIRSTKLEDSAMYFCASSGVGAYYEQYFGPGTRLTVT.

The chain employs TRBV7-7 and TRBJ2-2, with D maybe TRBD1 (6 bases). CDR3 length: 16 residues. Trimming pared 2 bases from V and 2 bases from J, leaving 12 bases between. Germline V CDR1 and CDR2: SSHAT, FNYEAQ (reference sequence). CDR3 nucleotides: TGTGCCAGCAGCTTATGGGGACATAGTAACACCGGGGAGCTGTTTTTT. Amino acid sequence: CASSLWGHSNTGELFF.

This clone showed up just a few times. This rearrangement joins TRBV6-5 to TRBJ1-5, with D unclear. Germline CDR1 is MNHEY and CDR2 is SVGAGI. Trimming took off 0 bases at V and 1 base at J, with 4 bases between the two ends. The CDR3 sequence is 14 residues long. The CDR3 coding sequence is TGTGCCAGCAGTTACTCAGAGAGCAATCAGCCCCAGCATTTT. Its protein is CASSYSESNQPQHF.